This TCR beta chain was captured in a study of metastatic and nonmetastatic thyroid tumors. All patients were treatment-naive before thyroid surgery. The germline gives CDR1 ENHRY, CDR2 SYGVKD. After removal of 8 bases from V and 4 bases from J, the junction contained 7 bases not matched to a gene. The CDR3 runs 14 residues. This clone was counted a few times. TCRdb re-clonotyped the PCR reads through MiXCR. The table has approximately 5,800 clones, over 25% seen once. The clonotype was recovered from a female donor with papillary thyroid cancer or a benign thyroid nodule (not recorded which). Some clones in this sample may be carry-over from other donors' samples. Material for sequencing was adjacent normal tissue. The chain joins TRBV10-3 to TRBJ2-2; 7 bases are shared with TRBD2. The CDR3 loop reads CAISGGGTTGELFF. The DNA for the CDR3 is TGTGCCATCTCCGGCGGGGGAACCACCGGGGAGCTGTTTTTT.